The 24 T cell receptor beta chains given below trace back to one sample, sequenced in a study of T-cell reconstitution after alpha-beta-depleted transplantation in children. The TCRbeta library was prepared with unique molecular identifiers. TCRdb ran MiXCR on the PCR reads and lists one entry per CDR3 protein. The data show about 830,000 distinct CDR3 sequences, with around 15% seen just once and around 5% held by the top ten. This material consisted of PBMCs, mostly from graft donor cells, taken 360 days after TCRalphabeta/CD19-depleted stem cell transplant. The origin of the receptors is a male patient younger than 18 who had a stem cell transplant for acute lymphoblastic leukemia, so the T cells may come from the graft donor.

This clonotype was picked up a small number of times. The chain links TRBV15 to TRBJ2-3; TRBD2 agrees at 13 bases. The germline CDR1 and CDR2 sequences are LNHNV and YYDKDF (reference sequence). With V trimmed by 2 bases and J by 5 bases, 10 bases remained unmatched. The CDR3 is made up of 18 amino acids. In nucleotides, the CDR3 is TGTGCCACCAGCAGAAGTCTCAGGACTAGCGGGAGTGGAGATACGCAGTATTTT. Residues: CATSRSLRTSGSGDTQYF.

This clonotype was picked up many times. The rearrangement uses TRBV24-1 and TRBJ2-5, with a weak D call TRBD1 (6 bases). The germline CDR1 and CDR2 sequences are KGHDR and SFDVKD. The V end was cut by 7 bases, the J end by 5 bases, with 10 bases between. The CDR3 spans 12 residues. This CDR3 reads CATSLQGETQYF. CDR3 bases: TGTGCCACCAGCCTTCAGGGGGAGACCCAGTACTTC.

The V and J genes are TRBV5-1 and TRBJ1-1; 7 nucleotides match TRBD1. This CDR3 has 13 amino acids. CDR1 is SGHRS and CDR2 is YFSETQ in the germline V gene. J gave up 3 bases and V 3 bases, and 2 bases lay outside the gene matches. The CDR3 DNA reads TGCGCCAGCAGCTGGGGACAGCACACTGAAGCTTTCTTT. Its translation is CASSWGQHTEAFF.

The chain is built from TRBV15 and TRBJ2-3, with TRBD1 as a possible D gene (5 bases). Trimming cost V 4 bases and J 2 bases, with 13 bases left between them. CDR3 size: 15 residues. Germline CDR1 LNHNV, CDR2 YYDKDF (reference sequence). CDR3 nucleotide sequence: TGTGCCACCAGCACGTACCAGGGAAACACAGATACGCAGTATTTT. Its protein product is CATSTYQGNTDTQYF. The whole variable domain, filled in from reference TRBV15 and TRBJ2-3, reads DAMVIQNPRYQVTQFGKPVTLSCSQTLNHNVMYWYQQKSSQAPKLLFHYYDKDFNNEADTPDNFQSRRPNTSFCFLDIRSPGLGDTAMYLCATSTYQGNTDTQYFGPGTRLTVL.

The CDR3 here is CASSLAKGRWSEQFF. The CDR3 DNA reads as TGTGCCAGCAGCTTAGCCAAGGGCAGGTGGAGTGAGCAGTTCTTC. The V and J genes are TRBV7-9 and TRBJ2-1; no clear D. Looked up from germline, CDR1 is SEHNR and CDR2 is FQNEAQ (reference sequence). The CDR3 totals 15 residues. The V and J ends lost 0 bases and 9 bases respectively, with 15 bases between them.

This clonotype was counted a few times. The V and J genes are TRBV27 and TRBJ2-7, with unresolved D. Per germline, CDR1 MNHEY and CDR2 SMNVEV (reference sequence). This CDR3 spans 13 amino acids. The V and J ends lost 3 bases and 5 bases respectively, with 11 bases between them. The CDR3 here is CASSFVGWDEQYF. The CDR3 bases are TGTGCCAGCAGTTTCGTGGGATGGGACGAGCAGTACTTC.

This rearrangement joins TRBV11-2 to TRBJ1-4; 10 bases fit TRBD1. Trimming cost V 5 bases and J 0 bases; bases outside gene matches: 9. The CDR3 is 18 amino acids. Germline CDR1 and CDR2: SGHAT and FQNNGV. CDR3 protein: CASSPRQGAYTTNEKLFF. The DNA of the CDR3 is TGTGCCAGCAGCCCCCGACAGGGGGCGTATACAACTAATGAAAAACTGTTTTTT.

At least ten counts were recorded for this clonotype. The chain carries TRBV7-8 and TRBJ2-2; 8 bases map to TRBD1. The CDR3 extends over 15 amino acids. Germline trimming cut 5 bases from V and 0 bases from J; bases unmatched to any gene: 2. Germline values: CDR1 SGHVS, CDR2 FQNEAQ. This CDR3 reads CASSLQGANTGELFF. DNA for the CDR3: TGTGCCAGCAGCCTACAGGGGGCGAACACCGGGGAGCTGTTTTTT.

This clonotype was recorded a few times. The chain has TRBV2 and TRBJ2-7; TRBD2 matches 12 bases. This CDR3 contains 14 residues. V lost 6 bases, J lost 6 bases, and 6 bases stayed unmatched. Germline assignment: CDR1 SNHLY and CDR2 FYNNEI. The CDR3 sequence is CASRRLAGAREQYF. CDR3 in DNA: TGTGCCAGCAGGAGACTAGCGGGAGCCCGCGAGCAGTACTTC.

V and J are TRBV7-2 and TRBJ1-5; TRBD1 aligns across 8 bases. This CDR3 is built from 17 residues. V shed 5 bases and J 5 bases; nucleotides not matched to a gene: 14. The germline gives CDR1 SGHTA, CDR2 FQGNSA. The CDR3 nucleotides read TGTGCCAGCAGCGCGCATCGTTGGACAGGGAGGGATCAGCCCCAGCATTTT. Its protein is CASSAHRWTGRDQPQHF.

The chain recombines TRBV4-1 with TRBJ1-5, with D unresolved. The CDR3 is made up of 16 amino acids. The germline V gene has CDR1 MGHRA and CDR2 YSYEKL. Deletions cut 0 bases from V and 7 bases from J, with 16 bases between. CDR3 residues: CASSQDGAGNRQPQHF. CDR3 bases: TGCGCCAGCAGCCAAGATGGAGCGGGAAATAGGCAGCCCCAGCATTTT.

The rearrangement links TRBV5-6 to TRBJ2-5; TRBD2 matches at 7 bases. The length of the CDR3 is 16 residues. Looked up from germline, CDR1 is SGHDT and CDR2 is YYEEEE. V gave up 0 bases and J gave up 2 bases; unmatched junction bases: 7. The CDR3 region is CASSLAASGSQETQYF. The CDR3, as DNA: TGTGCCAGCAGCTTGGCGGCTAGCGGATCACAAGAGACCCAGTACTTC.

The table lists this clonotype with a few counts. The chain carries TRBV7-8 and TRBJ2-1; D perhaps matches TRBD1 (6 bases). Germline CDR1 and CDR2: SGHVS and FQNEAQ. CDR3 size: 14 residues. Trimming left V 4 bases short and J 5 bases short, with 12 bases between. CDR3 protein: CASSWGRWDNEQFF. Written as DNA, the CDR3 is TGTGCCAGCAGCTGGGGGCGATGGGACAATGAGCAGTTCTTC.

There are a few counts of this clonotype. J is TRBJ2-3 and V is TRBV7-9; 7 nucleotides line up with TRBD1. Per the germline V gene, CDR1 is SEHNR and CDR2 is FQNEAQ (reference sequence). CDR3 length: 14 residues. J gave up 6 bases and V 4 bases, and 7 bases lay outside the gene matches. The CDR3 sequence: CASSSPRTGDTQYF. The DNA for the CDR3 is TGTGCCAGCAGCTCCCCCCGGACAGGCGATACGCAGTATTTT.

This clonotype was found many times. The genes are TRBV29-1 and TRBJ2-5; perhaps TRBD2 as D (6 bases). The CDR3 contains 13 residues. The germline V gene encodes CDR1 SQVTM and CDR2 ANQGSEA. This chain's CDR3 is CIRLRAGQETQYF. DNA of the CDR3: TGCATCCGCCTTAGGGCGGGGCAAGAGACCCAGTACTTC.

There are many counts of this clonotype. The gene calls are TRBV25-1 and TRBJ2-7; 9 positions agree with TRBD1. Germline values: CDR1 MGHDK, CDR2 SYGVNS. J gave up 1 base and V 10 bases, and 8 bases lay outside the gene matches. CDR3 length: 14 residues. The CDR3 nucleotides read TGTGCCACCTCTTTGGGACAGGGATCCTACGAGCAGTACTTC. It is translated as CATSLGQGSYEQYF.

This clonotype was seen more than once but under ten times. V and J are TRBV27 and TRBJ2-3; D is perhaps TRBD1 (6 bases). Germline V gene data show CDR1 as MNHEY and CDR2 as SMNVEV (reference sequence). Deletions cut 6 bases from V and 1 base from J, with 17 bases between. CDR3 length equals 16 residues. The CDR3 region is CASSKDRTSRTDTQYF. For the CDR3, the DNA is TGTGCCAGCAGCAAGGACAGAACCTCTCGCACAGATACGCAGTATTTT.

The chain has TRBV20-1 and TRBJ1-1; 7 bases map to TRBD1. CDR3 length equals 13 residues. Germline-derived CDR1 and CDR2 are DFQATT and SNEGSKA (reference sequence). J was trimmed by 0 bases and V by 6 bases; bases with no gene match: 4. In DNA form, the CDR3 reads TGCAGTGCCCAAACAGGGGTGAACACTGAAGCTTTCTTT. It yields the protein CSAQTGVNTEAFF.

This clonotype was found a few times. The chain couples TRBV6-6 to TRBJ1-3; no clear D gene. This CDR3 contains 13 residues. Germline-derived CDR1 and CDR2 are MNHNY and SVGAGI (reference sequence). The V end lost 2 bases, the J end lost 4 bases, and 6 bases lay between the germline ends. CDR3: CASSYDTGNTIYF. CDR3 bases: TGTGCCAGCAGTTACGATACCGGAAACACCATATATTTT.

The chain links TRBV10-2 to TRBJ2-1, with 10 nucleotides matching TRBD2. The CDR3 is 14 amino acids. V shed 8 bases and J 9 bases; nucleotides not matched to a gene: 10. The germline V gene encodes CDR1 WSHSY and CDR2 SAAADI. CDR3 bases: TGCGCCAGCTCACGTACTAGCGGGATGGGTGAGCAGTTCTTC. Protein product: CASSRTSGMGEQFF.

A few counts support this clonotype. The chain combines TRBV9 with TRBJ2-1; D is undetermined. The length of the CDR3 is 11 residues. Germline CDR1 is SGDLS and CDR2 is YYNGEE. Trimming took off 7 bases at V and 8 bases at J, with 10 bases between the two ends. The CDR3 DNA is TGTGCCAGCTTCACTGACGATGAGCAGTTCTTC. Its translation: CASFTDDEQFF.

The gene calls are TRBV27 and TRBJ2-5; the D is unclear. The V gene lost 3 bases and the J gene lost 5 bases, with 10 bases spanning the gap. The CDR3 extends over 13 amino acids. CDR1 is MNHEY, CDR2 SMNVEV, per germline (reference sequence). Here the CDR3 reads CASSFLLGETQYF. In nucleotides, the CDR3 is TGTGCCAGCAGTTTTTTACTCGGGGAGACCCAGTACTTC.

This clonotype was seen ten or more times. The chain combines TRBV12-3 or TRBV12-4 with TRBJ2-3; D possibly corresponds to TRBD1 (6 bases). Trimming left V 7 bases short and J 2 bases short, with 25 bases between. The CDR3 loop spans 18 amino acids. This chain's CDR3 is CASTSRQGRLSYTDTQYF. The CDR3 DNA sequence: TGTGCCAGCACTTCGAGGCAGGGGCGCCTCTCCTACACAGATACGCAGTATTTT.

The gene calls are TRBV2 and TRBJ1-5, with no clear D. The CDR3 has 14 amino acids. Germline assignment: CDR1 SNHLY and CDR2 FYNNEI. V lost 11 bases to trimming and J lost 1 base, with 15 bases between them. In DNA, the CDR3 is TGTGCCTGCCGTGGTGGCGAGAGCAATCAGCCCCAGCATTTT. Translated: CACRGGESNQPQHF.